A single sample gave rise to the 9 T cell receptor beta chains below, sequenced in a study of T cells in Graves' hyperthyroidism and ophthalmopathy. Researchers took RNA transcripts and amplified the TCR beta CDR3 regions from them. TCR CDR3 underwent first-round RT-PCR with the HTBI primer set. Via MiXCR, TCRdb re-called the multiplex PCR reads, giving one row per CDR3 protein. The data contain 700,000 or so distinct CDR3 sequences, around 17% of them singletons. The sequencing sample was made of blood. These receptors originate from a man younger than 30 with Graves' hyperthyroidism.

This clonotype was observed a few times. The chain uses TRBV19 and TRBJ2-7; D is perhaps TRBD2 (5 bases). This CDR3 has 15 residues. Trimming pared 4 bases from V and 3 bases from J, leaving 16 bases between. Germline loops: CDR1 LNHDA, CDR2 SQIVND (reference sequence). The CDR3 region is CASSTHIGGVYEQYF. CDR3 sequence (DNA): TGTGCCAGTAGTACGCATATTGGAGGCGTCTACGAGCAGTACTTC.

The rearrangement links TRBV5-5 to TRBJ2-1; 13 bases align to TRBD2. The CDR3 spans 16 residues. Trimming cost V 4 bases and J 8 bases; bases outside gene matches: 9. In germline, CDR1 is SGHKS, CDR2 YYEKEE (reference sequence). The CDR3 region is CASSHLTSGRAHEQFF. CDR3 nucleotide sequence: TGTGCCAGCAGCCATCTTACTAGCGGGAGGGCCCATGAGCAGTTCTTC.

This clonotype was seen many times. The rearrangement links TRBV30 to TRBJ2-1, with D unresolved. This CDR3 has 13 residues. Per the germline V gene, CDR1 is GTSNPN and CDR2 is SVGIG (reference sequence). With 5 bases removed from V and 7 bases from J, the gap between germline ends came to 15 bases. CDR3 amino acids: CAWAPFLRNEQFF. Here the CDR3 DNA reads TGTGCCTGGGCGCCTTTCCTCCGGAATGAGCAGTTCTTC.

The rearrangement links TRBV10-3 to TRBJ2-2; 9 nucleotides agree with TRBD1. The CDR3 totals 13 residues. Germline loops: CDR1 ENHRY, CDR2 SYGVKD. The V segment lost 6 bases and the J segment 6 bases; nucleotides outside the gene matches: 2. The CDR3 loop reads CAISRDRAGELFF. Written as DNA, the CDR3 is TGTGCCATCAGCCGGGACAGGGCCGGGGAGCTGTTTTTT.

This clonotype was counted ten times or more. The chain joins TRBV7-9 to TRBJ2-3; 9 bases fit TRBD1. This CDR3 has 15 residues. Losses at the gene ends were 3 bases for V and 3 bases for J; bases not matched to a gene: 4. Germline CDR1 is SEHNR and CDR2 is FQNEAQ (reference sequence). The CDR3 sequence is CASSFTGGRTDTQYF. As DNA, the CDR3 is TGTGCCAGCAGCTTTACAGGGGGCAGGACAGATACGCAGTATTTT. The complete variable domain, with remaining parts taken from reference TRBV7-9 and TRBJ2-3, reads DTGVSQNPRHKITKRGQNVTFRCDPISEHNRLYWYRQTLGQGPEFLTYFQNEAQLEKSRLLSDRFSAERPKGSFSTLEIQRTEQGDSAMYLCASSFTGGRTDTQYFGPGTRLTVL.

This clonotype has just a few counts. The chain links TRBV11-3 to TRBJ2-1; weak D call: TRBD2 (6 bases). The CDR3 extends over 14 amino acids. The V gene's germline CDR1 is SGHNT and CDR2 YENEEA. V shed 5 bases and J shed 8 bases, with 16 bases lying between them. The CDR3 DNA reads as TGTGCCAGCAGCCCATGGTGGGGAGGCGATGAGCAGTTCTTC. This translates into CASSPWWGGDEQFF.

The gene calls are TRBV12-3 or TRBV12-4 and TRBJ2-2, with TRBD1 matching over 9 bases. With 5 bases clipped from V and 14 bases from J, the junction kept 6 bases outside the gene matches. The CDR3 loop spans 12 amino acids. The CDR3 nucleotides are TGTGCCAGCAGTGCAGGGACAGGGAGACTGTTTTTT. As protein: CASSAGTGRLFF.

This clonotype occurred a few times. This chain connects TRBV28 to TRBJ2-7; perhaps TRBD1 as D (6 bases). V shed 1 base and J shed 2 bases, with 12 bases lying between them. This CDR3 spans 15 amino acids. Germline CDR1 and CDR2: MDHEN and SYDVKM. The CDR3 DNA is TGTGCCAGCAGTTTATATGTCAGGGGACCCTACGAGCAGTACTTC. Amino acids: CASSLYVRGPYEQYF.

The V and J genes are TRBV5-4 and TRBJ2-3, with TRBD2 identical over 12 bases. J was trimmed by 3 bases and V by 4 bases; bases with no gene match: 9. Germline CDR1 SGHNT, CDR2 YYREEE (reference sequence). The CDR3 spans 17 residues. The CDR3: CASSPKTSGSPTDTQYF. For the CDR3, the DNA is TGTGCCAGCAGCCCAAAGACTAGCGGGAGTCCGACAGATACGCAGTATTTT.